This record covers a single TCR beta chain. This CDR3 comprises 15 residues. Assay used: immunoSEQ multiplex PCR; TCRdb lists only in-frame clones, some missing. The data hold about half a million clones, with approximately 85% observed a single time. This sample was included in a study of blood T cell repertoires in COVID-19. V is TRBV1 and J is TRBJ2-7; TRBD2 is the table's D call, not checked against the DNA. TRBV1 is a known pseudogene. Sequenced material: peripheral blood. The clonotype originates from a human donor in a cohort sampled during active COVID-19. CDR3 bases: TGCACCAGCAGCCTTGGACTAGCGGGAGTATACGAGCAGTACTTC. It specifies CTSSLGLAGVYEQYF.